Detailed here is one TCR beta chain. This sample is part of a study of cytotoxic CD8 clonotypes in ibrutinib-treated CLL. This CDR3 is 14 amino acids long. V trimming: 4 bases; J trimming: 6 bases; junction bases outside the gene matches: 5. Germline CDR1 and CDR2: SGHRS and YFSETQ. Sequenced by immunoSEQ multiplex PCR; TCRdb stores in-frame clones only, minus some. The sample lists approximately 160,000 clones; 70% to 90% were seen once. This sequence originates from a human donor with chronic lymphocytic leukemia. The starting material was PBMCs, obtained at disease progression, from a patient treated with ibrutinib. The chain carries TRBV5-1 and TRBJ2-2; 8 bases match TRBD1. CDR3 nucleotide sequence: TGCGCCAGCAGCCGCGACAGGGGACCCGGGGAGCTGTTTTTT. This sequence encodes CASSRDRGPGELFF.